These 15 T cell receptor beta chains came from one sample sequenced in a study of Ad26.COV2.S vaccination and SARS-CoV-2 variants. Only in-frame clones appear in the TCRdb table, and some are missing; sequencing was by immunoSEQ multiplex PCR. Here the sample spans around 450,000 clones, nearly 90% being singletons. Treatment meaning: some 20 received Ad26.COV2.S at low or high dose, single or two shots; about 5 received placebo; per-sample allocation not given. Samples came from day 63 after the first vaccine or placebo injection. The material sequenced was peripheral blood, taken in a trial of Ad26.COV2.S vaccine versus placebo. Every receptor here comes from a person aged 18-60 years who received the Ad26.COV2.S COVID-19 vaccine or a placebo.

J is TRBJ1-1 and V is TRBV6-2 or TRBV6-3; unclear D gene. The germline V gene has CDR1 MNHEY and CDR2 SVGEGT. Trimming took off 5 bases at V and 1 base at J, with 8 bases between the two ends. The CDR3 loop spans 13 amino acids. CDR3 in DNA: TGTGCCAGCAGTCCCTTTCAGAACACTGAAGCTTTCTTT. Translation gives CASSPFQNTEAFF.

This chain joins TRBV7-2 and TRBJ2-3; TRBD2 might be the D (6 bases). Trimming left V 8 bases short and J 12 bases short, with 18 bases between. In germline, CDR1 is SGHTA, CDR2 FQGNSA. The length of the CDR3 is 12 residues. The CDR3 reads CASSTPGLSQYF. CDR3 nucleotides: TGTGCCAGCTCGACGCCGGGACTGAGTCAGTATTTT. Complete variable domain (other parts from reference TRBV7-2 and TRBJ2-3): GAGVSQSPSNKVTEKGKDVELRCDPISGHTALYWYRQSLGQGLEFLIYFQGNSAPDKSGLPSDRFSAERTGGSVSTLTIQRTQQEDSAVYLCASSTPGLSQYFGPGTRLTVL.

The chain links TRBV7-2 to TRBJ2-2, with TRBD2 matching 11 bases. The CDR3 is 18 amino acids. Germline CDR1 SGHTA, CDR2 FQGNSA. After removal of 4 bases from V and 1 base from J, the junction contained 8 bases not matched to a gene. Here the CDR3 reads CASSSPTSGRVNTGELFF. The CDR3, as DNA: TGTGCCAGCAGCTCCCCTACTAGCGGGAGAGTGAACACCGGGGAGCTGTTTTTT.

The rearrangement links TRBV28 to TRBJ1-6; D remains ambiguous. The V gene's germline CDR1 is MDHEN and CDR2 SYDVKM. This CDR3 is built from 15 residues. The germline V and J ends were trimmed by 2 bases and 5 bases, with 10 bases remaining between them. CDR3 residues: CASSLAEMHNSPLHF. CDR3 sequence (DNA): TGTGCCAGCAGTTTAGCAGAAATGCATAATTCACCCCTCCACTTT.

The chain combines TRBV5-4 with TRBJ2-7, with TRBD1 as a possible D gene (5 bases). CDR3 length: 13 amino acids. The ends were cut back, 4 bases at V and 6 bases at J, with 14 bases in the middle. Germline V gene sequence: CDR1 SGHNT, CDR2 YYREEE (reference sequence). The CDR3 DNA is TGTGCCAGCAGCACGGACACTGACGGCGAGCAGTACGTC. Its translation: CASSTDTDGEQYV.

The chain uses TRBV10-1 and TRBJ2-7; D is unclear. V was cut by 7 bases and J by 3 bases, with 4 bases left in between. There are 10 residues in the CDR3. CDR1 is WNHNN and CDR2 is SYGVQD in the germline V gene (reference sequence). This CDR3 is CASTFYEQYV. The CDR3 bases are TGCGCCAGCACCTTCTACGAGCAGTACGTC.

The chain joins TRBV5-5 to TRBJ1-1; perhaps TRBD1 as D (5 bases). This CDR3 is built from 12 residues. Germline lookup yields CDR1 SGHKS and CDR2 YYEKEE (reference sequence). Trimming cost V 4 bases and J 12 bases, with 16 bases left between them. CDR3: CASSGATRAPFF. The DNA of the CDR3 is TGTGCCAGCAGCGGGGCGACACGGGCTCCTTTCTTT.

The CDR3 loop reads CASSQGRGEGYGYTF. The CDR3 coding sequence is TGCGCCAGCAGCCAAGGCCGAGGAGAAGGCTATGGCTACACCTTC. V gene TRBV4-3 combines with J gene TRBJ1-2; D uncertain. Germline V gene lookup returns CDR1 LGHNA and CDR2 YSLEER. Trimming took 1 base from V and 4 from J, leaving 13 bases between them. This CDR3 is built from 15 residues.

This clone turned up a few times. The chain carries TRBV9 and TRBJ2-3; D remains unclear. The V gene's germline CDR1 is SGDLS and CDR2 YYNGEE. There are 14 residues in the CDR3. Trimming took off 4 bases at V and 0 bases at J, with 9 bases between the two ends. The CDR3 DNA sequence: TGTGCCAGCAGCAGACGGTCTAGCACAGATACGCAGTATTTT. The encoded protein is CASSRRSSTDTQYF.

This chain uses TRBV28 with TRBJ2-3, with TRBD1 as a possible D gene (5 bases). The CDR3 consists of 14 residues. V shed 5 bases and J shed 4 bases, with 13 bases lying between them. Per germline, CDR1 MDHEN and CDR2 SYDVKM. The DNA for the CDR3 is TGTGCCAGCAGTATTCAGGGAAGCGCAGATACGCAGTATTTT. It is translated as CASSIQGSADTQYF.

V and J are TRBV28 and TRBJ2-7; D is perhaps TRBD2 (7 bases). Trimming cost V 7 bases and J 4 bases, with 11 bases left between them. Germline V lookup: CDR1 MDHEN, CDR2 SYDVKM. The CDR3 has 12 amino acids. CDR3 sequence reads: CASKGGEYEQYF. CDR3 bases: TGTGCCAGCAAGGGGGGGGAATACGAGCAGTACTTC.

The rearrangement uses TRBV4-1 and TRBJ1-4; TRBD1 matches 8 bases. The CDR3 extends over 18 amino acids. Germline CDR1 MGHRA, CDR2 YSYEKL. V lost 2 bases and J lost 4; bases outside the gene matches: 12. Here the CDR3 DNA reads TGCGCCAGCAGCCAAAAAGACAGGACAGGGAGTTTTAATGAAAAACTGTTTTTT. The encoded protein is CASSQKDRTGSFNEKLFF.

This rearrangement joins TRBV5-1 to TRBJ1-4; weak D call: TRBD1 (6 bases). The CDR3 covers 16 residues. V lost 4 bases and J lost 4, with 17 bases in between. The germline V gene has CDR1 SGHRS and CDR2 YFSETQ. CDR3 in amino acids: CASSAHQGLSNEKLFF. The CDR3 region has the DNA TGCGCCAGCAGCGCTCATCAGGGGCTCAGTAATGAAAAACTGTTTTTT.

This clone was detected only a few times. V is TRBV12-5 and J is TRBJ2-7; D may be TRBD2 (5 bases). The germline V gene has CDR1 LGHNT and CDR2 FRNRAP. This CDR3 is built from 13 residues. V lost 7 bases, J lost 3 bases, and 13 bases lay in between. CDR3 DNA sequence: TGTGCTAGTGCCTATTCGGGGTTCTACGAGCAGTACGTC. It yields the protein CASAYSGFYEQYV.

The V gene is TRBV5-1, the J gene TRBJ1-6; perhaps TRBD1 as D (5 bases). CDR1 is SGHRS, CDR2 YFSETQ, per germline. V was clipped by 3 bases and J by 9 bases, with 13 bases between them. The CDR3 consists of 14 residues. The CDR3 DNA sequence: TGCGCCAGCAGCTACCAAGGGGAGGCTTCACCCCTCCACTTT. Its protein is CASSYQGEASPLHF.